The source of this TCR beta chain is a study of shared clonotypes between healthy human individuals. Only CD45RO-negative cells positively selected for CCR7 counted as naive CD8 cells, so terminally differentiated effector memory CD45RA+ cells were excluded. Germline assignment: CDR1 MNHNY and CDR2 SVGAGI (reference sequence). This CDR3 is built from 16 residues. V gave up 0 bases and J gave up 4 bases, with 13 bases separating them. Only in-frame clones appear in the TCRdb table, and some are missing; sequencing was by immunoSEQ multiplex PCR. The sample yields under 2,000,000 clones, approximately 94% seen once. Only one count was recorded for this clone.

This TCR was recovered from a man younger than 30 in good health. The V call is TRBV6-6, the J call TRBJ2-1; possible D gene TRBD2, 7 bases. Sequences were obtained from naive CD8+ T cells sorted from blood. The chain's CDR3 is CASSYSPGEGYNEQFF. In DNA, the CDR3 is TGTGCCAGCAGTTACTCGCCAGGGGAGGGATACAATGAGCAGTTCTTC.